These 20 T cell receptor beta chains were all obtained from the same sample, sequenced in a study of CD8 T cells in Susac syndrome. RNA, at about 0.45 to 1 ug, was reverse transcribed with random hexamers. TCRdb re-analysed the immunoSEQ multiplex PCR reads in MiXCR, keeping a single row per CDR3 protein. The sample yields around 99,000 distinct CDR3 sequences, 95% to 98% seen once. Sequencing was done on a sample of CD4+ T cells from PBMCs. The receptor set was obtained from a human donor in good health.

This clonotype was seen once. The V call is TRBV7-6, the J call TRBJ1-2, with no clear D. Per the germline V gene, CDR1 is SGHVS and CDR2 is FNYEAQ. The CDR3 sequence is 18 residues long. The V gene lost 9 bases and the J gene lost 6 bases, with 32 bases spanning the gap. CDR3 nucleotides: TGTGCCAGGGATGAGGGAGGTCGCCCAGTCGGGCAGCCTAATGGCTACACCTTC. It is translated as CARDEGGRPVGQPNGYTF.

The chain carries TRBV20-1 and TRBJ2-5; D is unresolved. From germline, CDR1 is DFQATT and CDR2 SNEGSKA (reference sequence). The CDR3 is made up of 14 amino acids. V dropped 5 bases and J dropped 2 bases, with 15 bases sitting between them. CDR3 coding DNA: TGCAGTGCTGCTTCCGGGTCGTCACAAGAGACCCAGTACTTC. This encodes CSAASGSSQETQYF.

The genes are TRBV12-3 or TRBV12-4 and TRBJ2-2; TRBD2 agrees at 10 bases. Losses at the gene ends were 2 bases for V and 5 bases for J; bases not matched to a gene: 5. There are 16 residues in the CDR3. CDR3 DNA sequence: TGTGCCAGCAGTTTAACTAGCGGGACTCCTACCGGGGAGCTGTTTTTT. Its translation: CASSLTSGTPTGELFF.

The chain has TRBV28 and TRBJ1-2; D is unresolved. V lost 3 bases and J lost 4, with 12 bases in between. The CDR3 contains 14 residues. The germline V gene encodes CDR1 MDHEN and CDR2 SYDVKM. This CDR3 is CASSFPPGGYGYTF. In nucleotides, the CDR3 is TGTGCCAGCAGTTTCCCCCCCGGCGGCTATGGCTACACCTTC.

The chain joins TRBV4-2 to TRBJ2-6; TRBD1 matches 12 bases. V dropped 5 bases and J dropped 3; count of bases not matched to a gene: 5. The germline V gene encodes CDR1 LGHNA and CDR2 YNFKEQ. This CDR3 region has 17 residues. CDR3 amino acids: CASSRGQGASGANVLTF. The CDR3 bases are TGTGCCAGCAGCAGGGGACAGGGGGCGAGTGGGGCCAACGTCCTGACTTTC.

The chain is built from TRBV3-1 and TRBJ2-7; 7 bases agree with TRBD1. The CDR3 sequence is 16 residues long. Germline V gene sequence: CDR1 LGHDT, CDR2 YNNKEL (reference sequence). V trimming: 4 bases; J trimming: 0 bases; junction bases outside the gene matches: 9. This chain's CDR3 is CASSPQSTGFSYEQYF. The CDR3 coding sequence is TGTGCCAGCAGCCCCCAATCGACAGGGTTCTCCTACGAGCAGTACTTC.

This chain links TRBV4-1 with TRBJ2-3; D possibly corresponds to TRBD2 (6 bases). The length of the CDR3 is 16 residues. The V gene lost 1 base and the J gene lost 2 bases, with 13 bases spanning the gap. Germline CDR1 MGHRA, CDR2 YSYEKL. The CDR3 DNA follows: TGCGCCAGCAGCCAAGTGGGTAGCGGTGACACAGATACGCAGTATTTT. Translated: CASSQVGSGDTDTQYF.

This chain links TRBV6-2 or TRBV6-3 with TRBJ2-1; D is unclear. The CDR3 is made up of 13 amino acids. Germline-derived CDR1 and CDR2 are MNHEY and SVGEGT. With 7 bases removed from V and 9 bases from J, the gap between germline ends came to 16 bases. CDR3 sequence: CASNGPRLAEQFF. CDR3 sequence (DNA): TGTGCCAGCAACGGACCGAGATTAGCTGAGCAGTTCTTC.

The chain couples TRBV5-4 to TRBJ1-6; D unresolved. V was shortened by 5 bases and J by 7 bases, with 16 bases between the two germline ends. The germline V gene has CDR1 SGHNT and CDR2 YYREEE (reference sequence). CDR3 length: 15 residues. CDR3 nucleotides: TGTGCCAGCAGTGAAGCACAGCTCTGGAATTCACCCCTCCACTTT. This translates into CASSEAQLWNSPLHF.

This chain uses TRBV7-2 with TRBJ2-7, with D possibly being TRBD2 (7 bases). Trimming stripped 4 bases from V and 2 bases from J, with 15 bases between. The CDR3 extends over 15 amino acids. Looked up from germline, CDR1 is SGHTA and CDR2 is FQGNSA. CDR3 sequence (DNA): TGTGCCAGCAGCTCGGGGGGCGGGACACCCTACGAGCAGTACTTC. Translated, it gives CASSSGGGTPYEQYF.

This sequence joins TRBV20-1 and TRBJ1-2; D uncertain. This CDR3 has 14 residues. The V end was cut by 0 bases, the J end by 7 bases, with 15 bases between. Germline values: CDR1 DFQATT, CDR2 SNEGSKA (reference sequence). The DNA of the CDR3 is TGCAGTGCTAGAGATAGCGAGGGATGGCGTGGCTACACCTTC. Protein sequence: CSARDSEGWRGYTF.

The V gene is TRBV7-9, the J gene TRBJ2-7, with unresolved D. The CDR3 has 11 amino acids. Trimming took off 5 bases at V and 4 bases at J, with 6 bases between the two ends. Germline V gene lookup returns CDR1 SEHNR and CDR2 FQNEAQ (reference sequence). The CDR3 protein is CASSGPYEQYF. CDR3 in DNA: TGTGCCAGCAGCGGCCCATACGAGCAGTACTTC.

The chain carries TRBV6-2 or TRBV6-3 and TRBJ2-6; 7 bases fit TRBD1. Germline V gene data show CDR1 as MNHEY and CDR2 as SVGEGT. This CDR3 is 15 amino acids long. The V segment lost 5 bases and the J segment 3 bases; nucleotides outside the gene matches: 4. For the CDR3, the DNA is TGTGCCAGCAGTCCCCGGACAGGTGGGGCCAACGTCCTGACTTTC. Residues: CASSPRTGGANVLTF.

The chain is built from TRBV24-1 and TRBJ2-2; D not certain. CDR3 length equals 15 residues. Germline lookup yields CDR1 KGHDR and CDR2 SFDVKD. The V end was cut by 0 bases, the J end by 4 bases, with 8 bases between. This CDR3 reads CATSDLNSVTGELFF. As DNA, the CDR3 is TGTGCCACCAGTGATTTGAATTCAGTCACCGGGGAGCTGTTTTTT.

V is TRBV10-3 and J is TRBJ2-5; 7 bases align to TRBD2. CDR1 is ENHRY, CDR2 SYGVKD, per germline. V lost 6 bases to trimming and J lost 2 bases; unmatched junction nucleotides: 9. The CDR3 has 15 residues. The CDR3 protein is CAIRDPSGKQETQYF. The CDR3 nucleotides read TGTGCCATCAGAGACCCTAGCGGAAAACAAGAGACCCAGTACTTC.

The rearrangement joins TRBV11-2 to TRBJ2-1; 10 bases fit TRBD2. The CDR3 contains 16 residues. The V gene end was trimmed by 0 bases and the J gene end by 10 bases; junction bases not matched to a gene: 9. Germline V gene sequence: CDR1 SGHAT, CDR2 FQNNGV. This CDR3 reads CASSLETSGRAGEQFF. The CDR3 DNA follows: TGTGCCAGCAGCTTAGAAACGAGCGGGAGGGCCGGGGAGCAGTTCTTC.

The chain joins TRBV9 to TRBJ1-3; D is unclear. The CDR3 covers 17 residues. The germline V gene has CDR1 SGDLS and CDR2 YYNGEE. V gave up 0 bases and J gave up 0 bases, with 13 bases separating them. The CDR3 bases are TGTGCCAGCAGCGTAGCTCCCGGTCAGATCTCTGGAAACACCATATATTTT. Translated: CASSVAPGQISGNTIYF.

The V and J genes are TRBV29-1 and TRBJ1-4; D call uncertain. Germline CDR1 reads SQVTM; CDR2 reads ANQGSEA. This CDR3 region has 13 residues. Trimming pared 7 bases from V and 8 bases from J, leaving 17 bases between. CDR3 DNA: TGCAGCGCCAGAAGAGGGAGCAGCGAAAAACTGTTTTTT. Translation: CSARRGSSEKLFF.

The V and J genes are TRBV21-1 and TRBJ2-7; whether TRBD2, the table's D call, matches the DNA was not checked. TRBV21-1 is a pseudogene locus. The CDR3 loop spans 16 amino acids. This chain's CDR3 is CASLHSGGQSSYEQYF. The DNA for the CDR3 is TGTGCCAGTCTACACTCGGGGGGGCAGAGCTCCTACGAGCAGTACTTC.

The CDR3 DNA follows: TGTGCCAGTAGTATCGGTAGGGATCAGCCCCAGCATTTT. Encoded protein: CASSIGRDQPQHF. The V and J genes are TRBV19 and TRBJ1-5; D uncertain. V gave up 3 bases and J gave up 5 bases, with 8 bases separating them. The CDR3 runs 13 residues. Germline values: CDR1 LNHDA, CDR2 SQIVND (reference sequence).